These 19 T cell receptor beta chains were sequenced from one sample in a study of cytomegalovirus exposure and HLA in healthy donors. Repertoires were generated with immunoSEQ multiplex PCR, while TCRdb's copy carries only in-frame clones and drops some. The sample shows around 56,000 clones, roughly 89% of them seen only once. The sequencing sample was made of PBMCs. The origin of the receptors is a woman aged 18-29 years in good health and CMV-seronegative.

CDR3: CASSPPGAGGGETQYF. As DNA, the CDR3 is TGTGCCAGCAGCCCGCCCGGGGCGGGAGGGGGAGAGACCCAGTACTTC. The chain employs TRBV5-4 and TRBJ2-5; TRBD2 aligns across 9 bases. The germline gives CDR1 SGHNT, CDR2 YYREEE (reference sequence). The J segment lost 4 bases and the V segment lost 4 bases, leaving 11 bases of the junction unmatched. The CDR3 runs 16 residues.

The chain carries TRBV20-1 and TRBJ1-2, with D possibly being TRBD1 (6 bases). This CDR3 has 11 residues. CDR1 DFQATT and CDR2 SNEGSKA come from the germline V gene (reference sequence). Trimming pared 8 bases from V and 2 bases from J, leaving 9 bases between. CDR3 amino acids: CSTGQNYGYTF. DNA of the CDR3: TGCAGTACTGGACAGAACTATGGCTACACCTTC.

This rearrangement joins TRBV5-6 to TRBJ2-4; no clear D. The CDR3 runs to 16 residues. Trimming shortened V by 3 bases and J by 0 bases, and 13 bases separated the two germline ends. CDR1 is SGHDT, CDR2 YYEEEE, per germline. The CDR3: CASSSYSLPAKNIQYF. The CDR3 nucleotides are TGTGCCAGCAGCTCGTACTCCCTCCCAGCCAAAAACATTCAGTACTTC.

The chain joins TRBV18 to TRBJ1-2, with 8 bases identical to TRBD1. V shed 6 bases and J 0 bases; nucleotides not matched to a gene: 9. This CDR3 is 16 amino acids long. Germline loops: CDR1 KGHSH, CDR2 LQKENI. CDR3 in amino acids: CASSGDRGETNYGYTF. CDR3 bases: TGTGCCAGCTCGGGAGACAGGGGCGAAACTAACTATGGCTACACCTTC.

The rearrangement uses TRBV11-2 and TRBJ1-2; 7 bases fit TRBD1. With V trimmed by 3 bases and J by 3 bases, 10 bases remained unmatched. This CDR3 has 16 residues. Germline V gives CDR1 SGHAT, CDR2 FQNNGV. CDR3 in DNA: TGTGCCAGCAGCTTCCCGGGACAGAAAAGGGACTATGGCTACACCTTC. Its protein product is CASSFPGQKRDYGYTF.

The V call is TRBV6-5, the J call TRBJ2-2; D call uncertain. This CDR3 has 13 residues. The V gene's germline CDR1 is MNHEY and CDR2 SVGAGI. V was trimmed by 4 bases and J by 7 bases, leaving 10 bases between them. The chain's CDR3 is CASSSTVHGELFF. CDR3 bases: TGTGCCAGCAGTTCTACTGTCCACGGGGAGCTGTTTTTT.

The CDR3 DNA is TGTGCCAGCAGCCTCACAGGTGCCGGGGAGCTGTTTTTT. This sequence encodes CASSLTGAGELFF. The gene calls are TRBV6-1 and TRBJ2-2, with a tentative D call TRBD1 (5 bases). V was cut by 6 bases and J by 6 bases, with 11 bases left in between. In germline, CDR1 is MNHNS, CDR2 SASEGT. This CDR3 region has 13 residues.

The CDR3 protein is CASASGGAREQFF. The CDR3 nucleotides are TGTGCCAGCGCAAGCGGGGGGGCACGTGAGCAGTTCTTC. V gene TRBV7-2 combines with J gene TRBJ2-1; 10 bases agree with TRBD2. V lost 8 bases, J lost 9 bases, and 7 bases stayed unmatched. Germline CDR1 is SGHTA and CDR2 is FQGNSA. This CDR3 is built from 13 residues.

The rearrangement joins TRBV6-1 to TRBJ2-7, with 7 bases lining up with TRBD1. Looked up from germline, CDR1 is MNHNS and CDR2 is SASEGT. V lost 6 bases and J lost 4; bases outside the gene matches: 6. The CDR3 is 13 residues long. CDR3 sequence: CASREGAYYEQYF. CDR3 DNA: TGTGCCAGCAGAGAGGGGGCCTATTACGAGCAGTACTTC.

V usage is TRBV6-1 and J usage is TRBJ1-6, with TRBD1 matching over 7 bases. Germline values: CDR1 MNHNS, CDR2 SASEGT. Trimming removed 4 bases from V and 7 bases from J; junction bases left unmatched: 7. CDR3 size: 15 residues. CDR3 in DNA: TGTGCCAGCAGTGTCCGACAGGGCAACAATTCACCCCTCCACTTT. This translates into CASSVRQGNNSPLHF.

This sequence joins TRBV25-1 and TRBJ1-1, with 10 nucleotides matching TRBD1. J lost 4 bases, V lost 2 bases, and 13 bases had no gene match. CDR3 length equals 18 residues. Per germline, CDR1 MGHDK and CDR2 SYGVNS. CDR3 sequence: CASSEPWTGGIRFTEAFF. As DNA, the CDR3 is TGTGCCAGCAGTGAACCGTGGACAGGGGGGATAAGGTTCACTGAAGCTTTCTTT.

This chain links TRBV10-3 with TRBJ2-1; 9 nucleotides agree with TRBD2. The CDR3 is 13 residues long. Germline CDR1 reads ENHRY; CDR2 reads SYGVKD. The junction had 3 bases not matched to a gene; V was cut back by 0 bases and J by 12 bases. The CDR3 loop is CAISESTSGLQFF. CDR3 bases: TGTGCCATCAGTGAGTCAACTAGCGGGTTGCAGTTCTTC.

The chain combines TRBV7-2 with TRBJ2-3; TRBD2 matches 7 bases. V was pared by 3 bases and J by 4 bases, with 10 bases of the junction left unmatched. This CDR3 has 16 amino acids. Germline V gives CDR1 SGHTA, CDR2 FQGNSA. CDR3 sequence: CASSLWASGSSDTQYF. DNA for the CDR3: TGTGCCAGCAGCTTGTGGGCTAGCGGTTCCTCAGATACGCAGTATTTT.

J is TRBJ2-7 and V is TRBV25-1; D is unclear. The CDR3 runs to 13 residues. Germline loops: CDR1 MGHDK, CDR2 SYGVNS. Deletions cut 1 base from V and 1 base from J, with 5 bases between. The CDR3 sequence is CASSESSSYEQYF. The CDR3 bases are TGTGCCAGCAGTGAATCCAGTTCCTACGAGCAGTACTTC.

This clone has just a few counts. The V call is TRBV6-6, the J call TRBJ2-3, with 7 bases lining up with TRBD1. The V gene end was trimmed by 5 bases and the J gene end by 4 bases; junction bases not matched to a gene: 6. The CDR3 contains 14 residues. Germline CDR1 reads MNHNY; CDR2 reads SVGAGI (reference sequence). The CDR3 region is CASSGTARADTQYF. CDR3 coding DNA: TGTGCCAGCAGTGGGACAGCCAGGGCAGATACGCAGTATTTT.

The chain combines TRBV18 with TRBJ2-2, with D maybe TRBD2 (5 bases). V dropped 6 bases and J dropped 1 base, with 15 bases sitting between them. Germline CDR1 is KGHSH and CDR2 is LQKENI. The CDR3 totals 16 residues. CDR3 loop: CASSPAAWRNTGELFF. CDR3 nucleotides: TGTGCCAGCTCGCCAGCGGCATGGCGGAACACCGGGGAGCTGTTTTTT.

This clone has just a few counts. The chain uses TRBV4-3 and TRBJ2-7; TRBD2 matches at 8 bases. Germline V gene sequence: CDR1 LGHNA, CDR2 YSLEER. This CDR3 has 17 amino acids. After removal of 6 bases from V and 2 bases from J, the junction contained 15 bases not matched to a gene. Here the CDR3 DNA reads TGCGCCAGCAGAGACAAGGCGGTTCTAGCGGGCACCTACGAGCAGTACTTC. Encoded protein: CASRDKAVLAGTYEQYF.

The chain is built from TRBV5-6 and TRBJ1-2; a possible D gene is TRBD1 (5 bases). V lost 4 bases to trimming and J lost 0 bases, with 13 bases between them. CDR3 length equals 15 residues. CDR1 is SGHDT and CDR2 is YYEEEE in the germline V gene. In DNA form, the CDR3 reads TGTGCCAGCAGCGTGTTGGGGCGTACTAACTATGGCTACACCTTC. Translating gives CASSVLGRTNYGYTF.

The genes are TRBV4-2 and TRBJ2-2, with 8 bases fitting TRBD1. Germline V gene lookup returns CDR1 LGHNA and CDR2 YNFKEQ. CDR3 size: 16 residues. V was pared by 2 bases and J by 1 base, with 3 bases of the junction left unmatched. The CDR3 loop is CASSQLGTGNTGELFF. DNA for the CDR3: TGTGCCAGCAGCCAACTTGGGACAGGGAACACCGGGGAGCTGTTTTTT.